This record concerns one TCR beta chain sequence. Germline CDR1 SGHNT, CDR2 YENEEA. The CDR3 length is 15 residues. The trim removed 4 bases at V and 1 base at J, leaving 3 bases unmatched. The data are from a study of T cell changes during pregnancy in multiple sclerosis. The method was immunoSEQ multiplex PCR; TCRdb's version includes in-frame clones alone and lacks a portion of them. Of roughly 18,000 clones in the sample, over 80% were seen once. The sequenced sample was CD8+ T cells from peripheral blood mononuclear cells, obtained after pregnancy. This clonotype originated in a female donor in good health, enrolled as a control in a pregnancy study. The chain recombines TRBV11-3 with TRBJ2-1; TRBD2 agrees at 8 bases. The CDR3 bases are TGTGCCAGCAGCTCAATAGCGGGGTCCTACAATGAGCAGTTCTTC. Translated, it gives CASSSIAGSYNEQFF.